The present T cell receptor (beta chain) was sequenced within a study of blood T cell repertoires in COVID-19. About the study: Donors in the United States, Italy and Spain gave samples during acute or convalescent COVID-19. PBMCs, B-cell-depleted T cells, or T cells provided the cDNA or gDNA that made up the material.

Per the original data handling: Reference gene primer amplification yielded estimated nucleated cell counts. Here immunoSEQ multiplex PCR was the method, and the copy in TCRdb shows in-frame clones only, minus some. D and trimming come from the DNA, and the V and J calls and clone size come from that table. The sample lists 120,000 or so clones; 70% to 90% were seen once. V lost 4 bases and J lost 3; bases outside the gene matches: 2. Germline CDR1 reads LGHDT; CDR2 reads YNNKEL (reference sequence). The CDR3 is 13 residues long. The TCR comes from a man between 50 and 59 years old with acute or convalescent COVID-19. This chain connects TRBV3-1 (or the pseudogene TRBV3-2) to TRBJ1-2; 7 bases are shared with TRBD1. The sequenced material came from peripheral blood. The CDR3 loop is CASSLGTDYGYTF. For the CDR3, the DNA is TGTGCCAGCAGCCTGGGGACAGACTATGGCTACACCTTC.